This TCR beta chain was recovered during a study of beta chain features in type 1 diabetes (dated by TCRdb to between 2017 and 2018). About the study as a whole: Patients and healthy donors did not differ in mean age, gender distribution, total cell number or subset yield. A total of some 100,000,000 sorted cells were examined across all samples, and a strong correlation was observed between cell number per subset and RNA yield. Regulatory and stem cell-like memory subsets were obtained from only 8 patients and about eight healthy donors, while naive and central memory subsets were obtained from all 30 or so donors. In the study, TCRB repertoires of sorted circulating CD4+ T cell subsets from recently diagnosed type 1 diabetes patients were compared with those of matched healthy donors.

The entire amount of isolated RNA was reverse transcribed using the High Capacity cDNA Reverse Transcription Kit, so the sequenced TCRB transcripts were expressed ones. Naive, central memory and regulatory T cell samples underwent deep immunoSEQ sequencing, averaging about 3.57 million total reads per sample. Sorted cells were lysed in RLT buffer and RNA was extracted with DNase-treated RNeasy Micro or Mini kits, depending on cell number. Each cell subset was processed on its own to prevent cross-contamination, while patient and healthy donor samples were processed together. TCRB sequences were amplified from cDNA with the immunoSEQ multiplex PCR, producing 87-bp fragments spanning the CDR3 region. Sequencing of the amplicons was performed on the Illumina HiSeq platform. The paper's data handling went like this. PCR bias was corrected computationally using synthetic template baselines, and reads within Hamming distance 2 were collapsed, with unmergeable singletons discarded. By aligning reads against IMGT, V, D and J genes, CDR3 length, and insertions or deletions at six rearrangement sites were assigned. Clonotype counts were normalized to sorted cell number within each subset before computing true diversity and Gini coefficients with the tcR R package. The overlap coefficient, calculated on TCRB nucleotide sequences, was used to quantify repertoire sharing. TCRdb's version of the immuneACCESS table is confined to in-frame rearrangements and falls short of the full clone set. An unresolved V gene accounts for under half of the shortfall where checked; the remainder is of unknown origin. For V, J and clone size, that table is used; D and trimming come from the DNA. The sample profile shows about 240,000 clones; 27% of them were found once. The ten largest clones add up to under 5% of the sample.

Broad study findings and their caveats: A moderate but significant shortening of TCRB CDR3 length was observed in type 1 diabetes patients in all four CD4+ subsets. Shorter templates might be favored by PCR, yet because patient and control samples were amplified and corrected together, any such skew would affect both groups equally. At VDJ recombination sites, patients with type 1 diabetes made fewer insertions and deleted more nucleotides, a pattern implying thymic rearrangement abnormalities. Naive, central memory and regulatory TCRB repertoires appeared to be more similar among patients than among healthy donors. Because cDNA rather than genomic DNA was sequenced, highly expressing activated cells could have been over-represented, although no difference in activation and CD3 levels was found between groups. Only small numbers of individuals were included in the HLA sub-analyses, which left unresolved whether HLA type had any influence on TCRB rearrangement.

Its CDR3 holds 15 amino acids, cysteine through phenylalanine. Only CDR3 DNA is held: 45 bases, read in frame from base 1. V and J lose 2 bases and 8 bases, and a span of 16 bases separates them. The germline V gene encodes CDR1 KGHSH and CDR2 LQKENI. Each donor gave one peripheral blood draw, averaging roughly 120 mL, which was collected into heparinised tubes. A BD FACSAria II and a panel including CD45RO, CCR7, CD25, CD127, CD95 and CD27 were used to sort naive, central memory, regulatory and stem cell-like memory CD4+ T cells. All sorted populations exceeded 95% purity. PBMCs were isolated immediately by Lymphoprep density gradient centrifugation and stained directly without culture. So that batch effects would be minimized, each experiment stained and sorted samples in pairs, pairing one healthy donor with one patient. This clone was found a few times. Which antigen it targets is not known. Base-call qualities are not available, and no considerably larger clone is one nucleotide away.

The sequence is built from TRBV18 and TRBJ2-1; the D assignment is uncertain and may be TRBD1 or TRBD2, with 5 bases supporting each. The receptor was isolated from a man aged 25 to 45 in good health. The specimen sequenced was central memory CD4+ T cells from blood. The bases read TGTGCCAGCTCACCAGGGGGAGATGGGACGGATGAGCAGTTCTTC. Translated, this is CASSPGGDGTDEQFF.